This TCR beta chain was documented in a study of chemoradiotherapy in HPV16-positive cancers. V was trimmed by 0 bases and J by 0 bases, leaving 8 bases between them. This CDR3 comprises 15 residues. The germline V gene encodes CDR1 LGHNA and CDR2 YSLEER. Remarks on this clone: Its antigen is undetermined.

Broader study findings: During treatment, candidate HPV-specific clones and E7-related motifs expanded in tumor.

Profiling relied on immunoSEQ multiplex PCR, and the TCRdb table lists in-frame clones only, not all of them. This sample has 30,000 to 40,000 clones; around 92% occur once, and the top ten carry roughly 3.6%. The chain recombines TRBV4-3 with TRBJ1-2; no firm D call. The specimen comprised blood, sampled from a patient who underwent chemoradiotherapy. The origin of this receptor is a human donor with HPV-associated anogenital cancer. CDR3 loop: CASSQERLANYGYTF. DNA for the CDR3: TGCGCCAGCAGCCAAGAGAGGTTAGCTAACTATGGCTACACCTTC.